These 30 T cell receptor beta chains originate from one sample sequenced in a study of cytomegalovirus exposure and HLA in healthy donors (dated by TCRdb to about 2017). Library method: the immunoSEQ multiplex PCR assay. For the multiplex PCR, a mixture combining 60 forward primers for TCR Vbeta segments and 13 reverse primers for TCR Jbeta segments was used. The immuneACCESS repertoire file appears here via TCRdb, limited to in-frame rearrangements. These files lack a portion of the clones; in checked studies, under half of the deficit traces to unresolved V genes, and the cause of the others is not known. The sample includes 180,000 or so clones, with approximately 85% observed a single time. The ten largest clones represent almost 9.5% of the sample. Sequenced material: PBMCs. Receptors originate from a man between 18 and 35 years old in good health and CMV-seropositive.

The table lists this clone with a few counts. V and J are TRBV18 and TRBJ2-3, with D possibly TRBD2 on 6 matching bases. V was cut by 0 bases and J by 1 base, with 17 bases left in between. The CDR3 extends over 18 amino acids. CDR1 is KGHSH, CDR2 LQKENI, per germline. The DNA for the CDR3 is TGTGCCAGCTCACCACCGAGAGGACACGCGGGGCGCACAGATACGCAGTATTTT. This codes for CASSPPRGHAGRTDTQYF. Complete variable domain (other parts from reference TRBV18 and TRBJ2-3): NAGVMQNPRHLVRRRGQEARLRCSPMKGHSHVYWYRQLPEEGLKFMVYLQKENIIDESGMPKERFSAEFPKEGPSILRIQQVVRGDSAAYFCASSPPRGHAGRTDTQYFGPGTRLTVL.

Only a few counts were recorded for this clone. This chain's CDR3 is CASSYPGDYGYTF. The CDR3, as DNA: TGTGCCAGCAGTTACCCAGGGGACTATGGCTACACCTTC. The chain uses TRBV6-6 and TRBJ1-2, with a possible D match to TRBD1 (6 bases). The CDR3 contains 13 residues. The V end lost 2 bases, the J end lost 3 bases, and 7 bases lay between the germline ends. Germline-derived CDR1 and CDR2 are MNHNY and SVGAGI (reference sequence).

The chain uses TRBV11-2 and TRBJ2-7; D is possibly TRBD2 (5 bases). The CDR3 is made up of 14 amino acids. V was trimmed by 0 bases and J by 4 bases, leaving 10 bases between them. CDR1 SGHAT and CDR2 FQNNGV come from the germline V gene. CDR3 nucleotides: TGTGCCAGCAGCTTAGATCCCCGGGAATACGAGCAGTACTTC. It encodes CASSLDPREYEQYF. Full variable domain (missing parts from reference TRBV11-2 and TRBJ2-7): EAGVAQSPRYKIIEKRQSVAFWCNPISGHATLYWYQQILGQGPKLLIQFQNNGVVDDSQLPKDRFSAERLKGVDSTLKIQPAKLEDSAVYLCASSLDPREYEQYFGPGTRLTVT.

The V call is TRBV6-5, the J call TRBJ1-3; D is perhaps TRBD1 (5 bases). The V end was cut by 5 bases, the J end by 2 bases, with 10 bases between. The CDR3 loop spans 14 amino acids. Per germline, CDR1 MNHEY and CDR2 SVGAGI. The CDR3 spells CASSEDSTGNTIYF. CDR3 nucleotides: TGTGCCAGCAGTGAAGACAGCACTGGAAACACCATATATTTT.

The rearrangement links TRBV5-1 to TRBJ2-5, with 8 bases matching TRBD1. The assigned J gene may be wrong: the sequence end matches TRBJ2-7 better. The CDR3 has 14 residues. Looked up from germline, CDR1 is SGHRS and CDR2 is YFSETQ. The CDR3 DNA sequence: TGCGCCAGCAGGGTGACAGGGGTGGTCCACGAGCAGTACTTC. Encoded protein: CASRVTGVVHEQYF.

V usage is TRBV9 and J usage is TRBJ2-5, with D possibly matching TRBD1 (7 bases). The CDR3 length is 13 residues. V was cut by 3 bases and J by 5 bases, with 11 bases left in between. Germline CDR1 reads SGDLS; CDR2 reads YYNGEE. CDR3 amino acids: CASSGPGGETQYF. The CDR3 DNA reads TGTGCCAGCAGCGGACCAGGGGGGGAGACCCAGTACTTC.

The V call is TRBV18, the J call TRBJ2-3, with D tentatively TRBD1 (6 bases). Germline V gene lookup returns CDR1 KGHSH and CDR2 LQKENI. Between the trimmed V and J ends, which lost 2 bases and 2 bases, there was a span of 11 bases. The CDR3 covers 15 residues. CDR3 sequence (DNA): TGTGCCAGCTCACCATTACGGGACACCACAGATACGCAGTATTTT. It codes for CASSPLRDTTDTQYF. The full variable domain, in which reference TRBV18 and TRBJ2-3 provide the parts outside the CDR3, is NAGVMQNPRHLVRRRGQEARLRCSPMKGHSHVYWYRQLPEEGLKFMVYLQKENIIDESGMPKERFSAEFPKEGPSILRIQQVVRGDSAAYFCASSPLRDTTDTQYFGPGTRLTVL.

The chain links TRBV19 to TRBJ1-4; 9 positions agree with TRBD1. V shed 5 bases and J 8 bases; nucleotides not matched to a gene: 3. The CDR3 totals 13 residues. Germline V CDR1 and CDR2: LNHDA, SQIVND (reference sequence). The CDR3: CASSGTGREKLFF. The CDR3 bases are TGTGCCAGTAGTGGGACAGGGCGAGAAAAACTGTTTTTT. The full variable domain, rest sourced from reference TRBV19 and TRBJ1-4, is DGGITQSPKYLFRKEGQNVTLSCEQNLNHDAMYWYRQDPGQGLRLIYYSQIVNDFQKGDIAEGYSVSREKKESFPLTVTSAQKNPTAFYLCASSGTGREKLFFGSGTQLSVL.

This clone was detected a few times. The CDR3 region has the DNA TGCGCCAGCAACCACAGGGATTTTGCCGGGGAGCTGTTTTTT. It encodes CASNHRDFAGELFF. This sequence joins TRBV4-1 and TRBJ2-2, with a possible D match to TRBD1 (6 bases). Trimming removed 7 bases from V and 6 bases from J, with 15 bases in between. Germline V gives CDR1 MGHRA, CDR2 YSYEKL. CDR3 length equals 14 residues.

The chain is built from TRBV4-1 and TRBJ2-2, with 9 positions matching TRBD1. Germline loops: CDR1 MGHRA, CDR2 YSYEKL. Unmatched junction bases numbered 7, after V lost 4 bases and J lost 4 bases. CDR3 size: 16 residues. In DNA form, the CDR3 reads TGCGCCAGCAGCCCTACAGGGGGCGCGAGCACCGGGGAGCTGTTTTTT. This gives the protein CASSPTGGASTGELFF.

The V call is TRBV5-4, the J call TRBJ2-7; D remains unclear. The CDR3 contains 16 residues. CDR1 SGHNT and CDR2 YYREEE come from the germline V gene (reference sequence). The ends were cut back, 0 bases at V and 0 bases at J, with 13 bases in the middle. The CDR3 nucleotides are TGTGCCAGCAGCTTGGGGTCGACACGTTACTCCTACGAGCAGTACTTC. This codes for CASSLGSTRYSYEQYF.

The CDR3 nucleotides are TGTGCCAGCAGGAGGGGGCCCCCCTACGAGCAGTACTTC. It encodes CASRRGPPYEQYF. The chain has TRBV7-9 and TRBJ2-7; 7 bases line up with TRBD1. J lost 2 bases, V lost 6 bases, and 4 bases had no gene match. CDR1 SEHNR and CDR2 FQNEAQ come from the germline V gene (reference sequence). CDR3 length: 13 residues.

This chain joins TRBV11-2 and TRBJ2-5, with TRBD2 identical over 8 bases. Losses at the gene ends were 0 bases for V and 2 bases for J; bases not matched to a gene: 8. From germline, CDR1 is SGHAT and CDR2 FQNNGV. The CDR3 is 17 amino acids. The CDR3 spells CASSLDRVIAGQETQYF. In DNA form, the CDR3 reads TGTGCCAGCAGCTTAGATCGAGTAATAGCGGGACAAGAGACCCAGTACTTC.

The V gene is TRBV7-8, the J gene TRBJ2-7, with TRBD2 matching over 10 bases. The V segment lost 5 bases and the J segment 9 bases; nucleotides outside the gene matches: 13. This CDR3 comprises 15 residues. The V gene's germline CDR1 is SGHVS and CDR2 FQNEAQ. Here the CDR3 DNA reads TGTGCCAGCAGCCCAAAAACTAGCGGGACCCGCCTGCAGTACTTC. Translating it yields CASSPKTSGTRLQYF.

This clone has a single count. V and J are TRBV6-4 and TRBJ2-1; 16 bases agree with TRBD2. V shed 6 bases and J 2 bases; nucleotides not matched to a gene: 4. Germline CDR1 reads MRHNA; CDR2 reads SNTAGT. This CDR3 has 17 amino acids. CDR3 amino acids: CASSGTSGGAPYNEQFF. The CDR3, as DNA: TGTGCCAGCAGCGGGACTAGCGGGGGGGCCCCCTACAATGAGCAGTTCTTC.

The chain carries TRBV7-9 and TRBJ2-3; D is ambiguous. This CDR3 region has 14 residues. Looked up from germline, CDR1 is SEHNR and CDR2 is FQNEAQ (reference sequence). Trimming pared 7 bases from V and 2 bases from J, leaving 13 bases between. The CDR3 sequence: CASNPRGDTDTQYF. CDR3 DNA sequence: TGTGCCAGCAACCCAAGAGGAGACACAGATACGCAGTATTTT. Combining the CDR3 with reference TRBV7-9 and TRBJ2-3 gives the whole variable domain DTGVSQNPRHKITKRGQNVTFRCDPISEHNRLYWYRQTLGQGPEFLTYFQNEAQLEKSRLLSDRFSAERPKGSFSTLEIQRTEQGDSAMYLCASNPRGDTDTQYFGPGTRLTVL.

This chain connects TRBV6-5 to TRBJ1-6, with 7 bases fitting TRBD1. The V and J ends lost 6 bases and 6 bases, in that order; junction bases with no gene match: 8. This CDR3 contains 15 residues. The V gene's germline CDR1 is MNHEY and CDR2 SVGAGI. CDR3 protein: CASRNRGPGNSPLHF. The CDR3 bases are TGTGCCAGCAGGAACAGGGGTCCCGGTAATTCACCCCTCCACTTT.

The gene calls are TRBV6-5 and TRBJ2-3, with D maybe TRBD2 (5 bases). Germline assignment: CDR1 MNHEY and CDR2 SVGAGI. The CDR3 is made up of 14 amino acids. V lost 1 base to trimming and J lost 5 bases, with 10 bases between them. The CDR3 protein is CASSYLGSGDTQYF. The CDR3 region has the DNA TGTGCCAGCAGTTACTTGGGGAGTGGAGATACGCAGTATTTT.

The rearrangement joins TRBV12-5 to TRBJ2-5; 7 positions agree with TRBD2. V gave up 6 bases and J gave up 2 bases; unmatched junction bases: 9. The CDR3 totals 15 residues. CDR1 and CDR2 (germline): LGHNT, FRNRAP. In DNA, the CDR3 is TGTGCTAGTGGCCGGAGCGGGGTTGGGCAAGAGACCCAGTACTTC. It translates to CASGRSGVGQETQYF. Full variable domain (rest looked up from reference TRBV12-5 and TRBJ2-5): DARVTQTPRHKVTEMGQEVTMRCQPILGHNTVFWYRQTMMQGLELLAYFRNRAPLDDSGMPKDRFSAEMPDATLATLKIQPSEPRDSAVYFCASGRSGVGQETQYFGPGTRLLVL.

The rearrangement joins TRBV6-5 to TRBJ2-3, with D possibly being TRBD1 (6 bases). Trimming shortened V by 0 bases and J by 10 bases, and 11 bases separated the two germline ends. The CDR3 is 13 residues long. From germline, CDR1 is MNHEY and CDR2 SVGAGI. Here the CDR3 reads CASSYSMGAAQYF. Here the CDR3 DNA reads TGTGCCAGCAGTTACTCGATGGGGGCGGCGCAGTATTTT.

In the case of this clone: The junction departs from germline at one end; a sequencing error may be responsible. This chain links TRBV7-7 with TRBJ2-5; TRBD1 aligns across 9 bases. Per the germline V gene, CDR1 is SSHAT and CDR2 is FNYEAQ (reference sequence). The CDR3 is 15 amino acids. CDR3 nucleotide sequence: TGTGCTAGCAGCTTAACGGGACAGGGAGAAGAGACCCAGTACTTC. Its translation is CASSLTGQGEETQYF.

This clone was detected a few times. In DNA form, the CDR3 reads TGCGCCAGCAGCTTGGACAGGTTAAACACTGAAGCTTTCTTT. Translated, it gives CASSLDRLNTEAFF. V is TRBV5-1 and J is TRBJ1-1; TRBD1 might be the D (5 bases). Germline CDR1 is SGHRS and CDR2 is YFSETQ. The CDR3 has 14 amino acids. The V end was cut by 0 bases, the J end by 2 bases, with 8 bases between.

V is TRBV18 and J is TRBJ1-1, with D unclear. Per germline, CDR1 KGHSH and CDR2 LQKENI. CDR3 length: 12 residues. V was trimmed by 9 bases and J by 4 bases, leaving 12 bases between them. CDR3 region: CASSERITEAFF. The CDR3 coding sequence is TGTGCCAGTTCAGAGCGGATCACTGAAGCTTTCTTT.

CDR3 residues: CASSQDASGVYNEQFF. CDR3 coding DNA: TGCGCCAGCAGCCAAGATGCTAGCGGGGTCTACAATGAGCAGTTCTTC. The chain carries TRBV4-1 and TRBJ2-1; 9 bases align to TRBD2. The CDR3 is 16 amino acids. J lost 3 bases, V lost 0 bases, and 3 bases had no gene match. Germline V gives CDR1 MGHRA, CDR2 YSYEKL.

The rearrangement joins TRBV21-1 to TRBJ1-2; whether TRBD1, the table's D call, matches the DNA was not checked. TRBV21-1 is labeled a pseudogene. This CDR3 spans 16 amino acids. The CDR3 DNA is TGTGCCAGCAGCGCCCGGGACAGGAAGACTGACTATGGCTACACCTTC. Translation: CASSARDRKTDYGYTF.

The CDR3 DNA reads as TGTGCCAGCAGCTTTAATTCCAAAAACATTCAGTACTTC. Translating gives CASSFNSKNIQYF. The rearrangement uses TRBV7-8 and TRBJ2-4; no firm D call. Trimming took off 3 bases at V and 2 bases at J, with 5 bases between the two ends. The germline gives CDR1 SGHVS, CDR2 FQNEAQ. This CDR3 comprises 13 residues.

V usage is TRBV4-1 and J usage is TRBJ1-1; a possible D gene is TRBD1 (5 bases). V dropped 4 bases and J dropped 1 base, with 13 bases sitting between them. Germline V CDR1 and CDR2: MGHRA, YSYEKL. The CDR3 is made up of 15 amino acids. CDR3 DNA sequence: TGCGCCAGCAGCCCAAAACAGGTCCAGAACACTGAAGCTTTCTTT. Translating it yields CASSPKQVQNTEAFF.

This chain connects TRBV5-5 to TRBJ2-7; no firm D call. This CDR3 is built from 12 residues. V lost 4 bases and J lost 3, with 8 bases in between. Germline V lookup: CDR1 SGHKS, CDR2 YYEKEE (reference sequence). The CDR3 DNA follows: TGTGCCAGCAGCCCCGGCGGCTACGAGCAGTACTTC. Its translation is CASSPGGYEQYF.

In the case of this clone: The sample holds other DNA sequences that translate to the same CDR3. The chain uses TRBV9 and TRBJ1-2, with TRBD1 identical over 7 bases. CDR1 is SGDLS, CDR2 YYNGEE, per germline. V lost 0 bases and J lost 4; bases outside the gene matches: 0. The CDR3 runs to 13 residues. CDR3: CASSVGDSYGYTF. The CDR3 DNA sequence: TGTGCCAGCAGCGTAGGGGACAGCTATGGCTACACCTTC.

The chain has TRBV5-1 and TRBJ2-7; maybe TRBD1 (5 bases). Trimming shortened V by 1 base and J by 1 base, and 9 bases separated the two germline ends. Germline CDR1 is SGHRS and CDR2 is YFSETQ. The CDR3 spans 14 residues. CDR3 in amino acids: CASSLRQGSYEQYF. The CDR3 region has the DNA TGCGCCAGCAGCTTGCGTCAGGGATCCTACGAGCAGTACTTC.